The sequence of this T cell receptor beta chain was determined in a study of cytotoxic CD8 clonotypes in ibrutinib-treated CLL (dated by TCRdb to about 2021). About the study as a whole: The cohort had some eleven relapsed/refractory and 15 treatment-naive patients; 17 were IGHV unmutated. Partial responses were observed in some 24 patients and complete responses in 2; after a median follow-up of around 68 months, remission was maintained in 14 patients and progression was observed in roughly 12. Samples at response were collected after a median of roughly 13 months of treatment, with a range of about 6 to 40 months. On average, each sample yielded roughly 250,000 productive templates and tens of thousands of productive rearrangements. Of the approximately 87 participants in the trial, approximately 26 had longitudinal samples available. Cryopreserved peripheral blood mononuclear cells were collected before treatment, at response, and at either disease progression or sustained remission. Patients were still on ibrutinib when every remission and progressive disease sample was collected.

V gives up 0 bases and J gives up 0 bases, and the segment between their germline ends measures 7 bases. Counted from cysteine to phenylalanine, this CDR3 has 16 amino acids. Only the CDR3 DNA stays, 48 bases, in frame from base 1. CDR1 SGHDT and CDR2 YYEEEE are derived from the germline V gene. The paper's findings and limits, for the study overall: Baseline clonality exceeded that of age-matched healthy donors and correlated strongly with circulating CD8+ T-cell counts. Sampling times were not matched between sustained-remission and progressing patients, and lymph node repertoires were not studied. Clonality rose at ibrutinib response, remained stable during sustained remission, and dropped back toward baseline at progression. Public clonotypes were found to be uncommon and were observed to contract or remain stable during treatment; the increase in clonality was shown to reflect expansion of private clonotypes at ibrutinib response.

Taken with the paper, the label for time point translates to: progressive disease on ibrutinib. Approximately 2 micrograms of genomic DNA were extracted from cryopreserved PBMCs for TCR beta library preparation. Longitudinal blood samples from CLL patients on ibrutinib monotherapy were analyzed using high-throughput TCR beta sequencing. The patients took part in an open-label, single-center phase 2 trial of ibrutinib monotherapy. The goal of deep resolution MiSeq sequencing was a depth between 1 in 1 million and 1 in 200,000 T cells, and coverage averaged 10x per clonotype. TCR beta libraries were generated with the immunoSEQ hsTCRB Kit. The paper's processing steps were these. Data were analyzed with ImmunoSEQ Data Assistant and ImmunoSEQ Analyzer, with V, D and J genes assigned per IMGT definitions. Clonality, which ranges from 0 to 1, was calculated by subtracting the normalized Shannon entropy of productive rearrangement frequencies from one. Only overrepresented clonotypes making up at least 0.05% of the repertoire of each patient were included in the public clonotype analysis. Some twelve repertoires from age-matched healthy donors, obtained from immuneACCESS, served as clonality controls. TCRdb provides this immuneACCESS table in a form limited to in-frame rearrangements. Some clones are lacking; in checked studies, under half of them reflect an unresolved V gene, and why the rest are absent is not known. V and J calls plus clone size are reproduced from that table; the DNA served to infer D and trimming. The sample contains approximately 11,000 clones, about four fifths of them found a single time. The top ten hold about 22% of the sample.

Regarding this clone: The clone's antigen remains unknown. No clone much larger than this one lies a single base away; base qualities are absent.

This TCR came from a human donor with chronic lymphocytic leukemia. This sequence uses TRBV5-6 and TRBJ2-6; no D gene can be assigned with confidence. The starting material was PBMCs, obtained at disease progression, from a patient treated with ibrutinib. The CDR3: CASSLVPRSGANVLTF. In nucleotide form, the sequence is TGTGCCAGCAGCTTGGTTCCACGCTCTGGGGCCAACGTCCTGACTTTC.